These T cell receptor beta chains were read from a single sample in a study of OX40 agonist ivuxolimab in advanced cancers. TCRdb's copy holds only in-frame clones and misses some; the assay was immunoSEQ multiplex PCR. This table has tens of thousands of clones, 80% to 90% appearing once. The material sequenced was CD4+ or CD8+ T cells sorted from blood, taken in a trial of the OX40 agonist ivuxolimab. Receptors originate from an adult with an advanced solid tumor such as melanoma, head and neck, liver or kidney cancer. The conserved cysteine and the conserved F or W are not part of the CDR3 here. Each record gives: J gene, clone size, V gene, CDR3 protein. Only part of the rows carry a size: once, few, many, or a class if the clone is expanded.

TRBJ1-4 | - | TRBV30 | AWSSQGPNEKLF
TRBJ2-1 | few | TRBV18 | ASSVGTSEQF
TRBJ2-7 | - | TRBV5-1 | ASSLFPASYEQY
TRBJ2-5 | - | TRBV19 | ASSLTSGSFKETQY
TRBJ2-2 | few | TRBV4-1 | ASSQALGQINTGELF
TRBJ1-4 | - | TRBV7-9 | ASSVTGATNEKLF
TRBJ1-2 | - | TRBV12-2 | ASRWGGMATPPVYGYT
TRBJ2-3 | - | TRBV5-1 | ASSGGTPTDTQY
TRBJ1-2 | once | TRBV6-1 | ASSEVLGQGDGYT
TRBJ1-5 | - | TRBV4-3 | ASSQEWLGTFQAQH
TRBJ2-3 | - | TRBV19 | ASDGRQGSTDTQY
TRBJ2-3 | - | TRBV4-2 | ASSQEPPTRRGLDTQY
TRBJ2-1 | - | TRBV7-2 | ASSFDRGAYNEQF
TRBJ1-5 | - | TRBV4-2 | ASSTPDTQGQPQH
TRBJ1-5 | once | TRBV5-5 | ASSSGGGNQPQH
TRBJ2-5 | - | TRBV11-3 | ASSLLGRLAGFQETQY
TRBJ2-7 | - | TRBV4-3 | ASSLAYRVEESYEQY
TRBJ2-1 | - | TRBV7-6 | ASSLRGDNEQF
TRBJ1-1 | - | TRBV29-1 | SVEEPGVTEAF
TRBJ2-7 | few | TRBV10-1 | ASTHSGTSGRISDEQY
TRBJ1-2 | few | TRBV18 | ASSITGQDYGYT
TRBJ2-2 | - | TRBV11-2 | ASSPRRTGELF
TRBJ1-1 | once | TRBV6-1 | ASKRDSLNTEAF